A selection of T cell receptor beta chains follows, all from one sample in a study of monozygotic twins with inflammatory bowel disease. TCRdb reprocessed the 5' RACE reads; each CDR3 protein has one entry and no DNA is given. The sample data list about 300,000 distinct CDR3 sequences. Specimen: blood. The receptors come from a human donor with ulcerative colitis or Crohn's disease, or a healthy co-twin of an affected twin (not recorded which). The CDR3 runs from the conserved cysteine through the conserved F or W. The order of the fields is J gene, V gene, CDR3 protein.

TRBJ2-2 TRBV11-2 CASSFQGQTGELFF
TRBJ1-6 TRBV7-2 CASSSLISKANSPLHF
TRBJ1-1 TRBV7-2 CASSLLGGSHTEAFF
TRBJ2-7 TRBV4-3 CASSQIREISARSEQYF
TRBJ2-2 TRBV7-3 CASSLPRQGELFF
TRBJ1-6 TRBV12-3/TRBV12-4 CASSLVKAAPLHF
TRBJ2-5 TRBV11-2 CASSLAITGQETQYF
TRBJ2-3 TRBV20-1 CSAPTSGGTDTQYF
TRBJ1-5 TRBV19 CASSIGGLGAGYQPQHF
TRBJ1-1 TRBV6-5 CASSYEGGGLTEAFF
TRBJ2-3 TRBV10-3 CAISDLASGRSTDTQYF
TRBJ2-3 TRBV27 CASKEVGGKLSTDTQYF
TRBJ1-2 TRBV7-2 CASSAPTAPYGYTF
TRBJ2-1 TRBV20-1 CSARVHHNEQFF
TRBJ1-1 TRBV29-1 CSVVRSDTEAFF
TRBJ2-5 TRBV29-1 CSAVWGEKTQYF
TRBJ2-7 TRBV18 CASSPGLAGEIVQYF
TRBJ2-3 TRBV15 CATTRGTGASDTQYF
TRBJ1-6 TRBV27 CASSFLPTRSPLHF
TRBJ2-2 TRBV4-3 CASSHGTGDTGELFF
TRBJ2-7 TRBV18 CASSQQGQLGEQYF
TRBJ1-2 TRBV5-5 CASSPGGGNYGYTF
TRBJ2-5 TRBV24-1 CATSEPPVLTQYF
TRBJ2-1 TRBV10-2 CASSEQGGNNEQFF
TRBJ2-2 TRBV29-1 CSGGGMTGELFF
TRBJ2-2 TRBV5-1 CASSLFGTGAGTGELFF
TRBJ2-7 TRBV3-1 CASSSPRVALDEQYF
TRBJ1-5 TRBV20-1 CSATPGYDQPQHF
TRBJ1-1 TRBV3-1 CASSQTKSRRAETEAFF
TRBJ1-2 TRBV7-2 CASSGTGGGYGYTF
TRBJ2-1 TRBV2 CASRVAGDSYNEQFF
TRBJ1-1 TRBV12-3/TRBV12-4 CASSFSGKNTEAFF
TRBJ2-7 TRBV7-8 CASSLRGQGASYEQYF
TRBJ2-5 TRBV15 CATSIKGQQETQYF
TRBJ2-5 TRBV7-2 CASSLGPQPETQYF
TRBJ1-5 TRBV6-1 CASRGTGGNQPQHF
TRBJ2-7 TRBV7-9 CASRLGPLEQYF
TRBJ2-2 TRBV3-2 CASTRLPGTGGRAGGNTGELFF
TRBJ2-7 TRBV2 CASSVTPGSPYEQYF
TRBJ2-3 TRBV10-3 CAISIGWGGGFNTQYF
TRBJ2-5 TRBV5-1 CASSPGVGQAGRETQYF
TRBJ2-2 TRBV20-1 CSAVRTGGLSGELFF